These 2 T cell receptor beta chains share one sample of origin, sequenced in a study of regulatory T cells in long-lasting Graves disease. Stated time point: newly diagnosed GD, antithyroid drugs for less than 3 months. Preparation of the TCR library used RNA extracted from PBMCs. Library construction for TCR beta used iRepertoire HTBI primers and Arm-PCR of CDR3 regions. TCRdb called the multiplex PCR reads again in MiXCR, with one record for every CDR3 protein. This table holds approximately 560,000 distinct CDR3 sequences, 15% to 20% found once. These data also formed part of another study, on T cells in Graves' hyperthyroidism and ophthalmopathy.

The sequences come from peripheral blood mononuclear cells (PBMCs), collected at new diagnosis, from a patient treated with antithyroid drugs. The receptors here all came from a man younger than 35 with Graves disease.

This clonotype was recorded many times. The chain combines TRBV5-1 with TRBJ2-7; 12 bases are a match to TRBD1. CDR1 and CDR2 from the germline V gene are SGHRS and YFSETQ. The V segment lost 4 bases and the J segment 3 bases; nucleotides outside the gene matches: 5. CDR3 length equals 15 residues. The CDR3 region is CASSPGTGGLYEQYF. The DNA for the CDR3 is TGCGCCAGCAGCCCCGGGACAGGGGGCCTCTACGAGCAGTACTTC.

V is TRBV6-1 and J is TRBJ2-1, with 9 bases aligning to TRBD2. CDR3 length equals 15 residues. The junction had 11 bases not matched to a gene; V was cut back by 8 bases and J by 6 bases. CDR1 MNHNS and CDR2 SASEGT come from the germline V gene. The CDR3 here is CASVRAPSGVNEQFF. The CDR3 region has the DNA TGTGCCAGCGTTCGGGCCCCTAGCGGGGTCAATGAGCAGTTCTTC.